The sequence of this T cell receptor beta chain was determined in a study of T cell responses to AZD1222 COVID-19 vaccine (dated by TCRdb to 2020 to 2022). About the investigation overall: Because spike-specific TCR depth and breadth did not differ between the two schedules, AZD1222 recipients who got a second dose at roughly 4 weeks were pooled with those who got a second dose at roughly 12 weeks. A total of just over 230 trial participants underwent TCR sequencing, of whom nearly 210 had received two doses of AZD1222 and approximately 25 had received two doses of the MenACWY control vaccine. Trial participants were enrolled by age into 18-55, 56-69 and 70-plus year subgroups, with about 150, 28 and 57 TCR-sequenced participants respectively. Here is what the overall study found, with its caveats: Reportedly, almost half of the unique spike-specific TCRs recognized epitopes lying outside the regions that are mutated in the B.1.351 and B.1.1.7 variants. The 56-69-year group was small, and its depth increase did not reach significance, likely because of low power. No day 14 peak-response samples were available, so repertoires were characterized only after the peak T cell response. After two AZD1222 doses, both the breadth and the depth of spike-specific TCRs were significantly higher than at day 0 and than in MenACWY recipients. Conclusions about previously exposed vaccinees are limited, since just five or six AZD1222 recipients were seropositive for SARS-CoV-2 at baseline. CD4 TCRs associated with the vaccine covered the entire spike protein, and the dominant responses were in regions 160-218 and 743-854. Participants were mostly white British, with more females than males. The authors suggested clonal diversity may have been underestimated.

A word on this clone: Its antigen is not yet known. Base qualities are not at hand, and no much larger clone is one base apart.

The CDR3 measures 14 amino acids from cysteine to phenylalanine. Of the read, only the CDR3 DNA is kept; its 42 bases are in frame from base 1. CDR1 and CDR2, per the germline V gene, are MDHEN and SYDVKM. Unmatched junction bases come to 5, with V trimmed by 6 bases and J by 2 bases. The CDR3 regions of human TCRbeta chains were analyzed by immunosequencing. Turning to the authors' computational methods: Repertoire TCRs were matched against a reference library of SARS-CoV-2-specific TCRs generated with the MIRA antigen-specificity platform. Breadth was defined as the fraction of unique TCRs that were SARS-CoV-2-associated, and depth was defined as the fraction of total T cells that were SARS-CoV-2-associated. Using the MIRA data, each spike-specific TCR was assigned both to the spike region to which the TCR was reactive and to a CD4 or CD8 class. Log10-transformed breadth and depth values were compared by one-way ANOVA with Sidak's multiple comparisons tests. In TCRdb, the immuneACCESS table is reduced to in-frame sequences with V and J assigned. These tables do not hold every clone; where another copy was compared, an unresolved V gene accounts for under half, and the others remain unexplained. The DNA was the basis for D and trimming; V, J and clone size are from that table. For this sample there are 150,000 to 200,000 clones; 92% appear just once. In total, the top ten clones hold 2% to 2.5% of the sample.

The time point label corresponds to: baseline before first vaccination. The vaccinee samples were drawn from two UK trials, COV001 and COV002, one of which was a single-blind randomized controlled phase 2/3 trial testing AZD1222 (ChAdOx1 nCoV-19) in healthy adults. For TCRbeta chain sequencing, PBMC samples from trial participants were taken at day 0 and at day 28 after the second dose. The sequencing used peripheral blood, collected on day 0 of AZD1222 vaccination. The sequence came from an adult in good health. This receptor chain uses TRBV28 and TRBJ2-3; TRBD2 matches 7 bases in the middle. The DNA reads TGTGCCAGCAGGGCGGGAGTGATCACAGATACGCAGTATTTT. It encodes CASRAGVITDTQYF.